The 28 T cell receptor beta chains below come from one sample, sequenced in a study of OX40 agonist ivuxolimab in advanced cancers. Here immunoSEQ multiplex PCR was the method, and the copy in TCRdb shows in-frame clones only, minus some. This table has around 61,000 clones, over 80% appearing once. The input for sequencing was CD4+ or CD8+ T cells sorted from blood, taken in a trial of the OX40 agonist ivuxolimab. Receptors originate from an adult with an advanced solid tumor such as melanoma, head and neck, liver or kidney cancer.

The rearrangement links TRBV4-2 to TRBJ1-5; 7 bases match TRBD1. Germline V gene lookup returns CDR1 LGHNA and CDR2 YNFKEQ. Trimming cost V 0 bases and J 3 bases; bases outside gene matches: 2. The CDR3 is 15 amino acids. The CDR3, as DNA: TGTGCCAGCAGCCAAGATACAGGGGCCAATCAGCCCCAGCATTTT. It translates to CASSQDTGANQPQHF.

The CDR3 coding sequence is TGTGCCACCAGCAGATTACTGGGGTTAGGCTACAATGAGCAGTTCTTC. This sequence encodes CATSRLLGLGYNEQFF. The rearrangement uses TRBV15 and TRBJ2-1; D is undetermined. The CDR3 spans 16 residues. Germline values: CDR1 LNHNV, CDR2 YYDKDF (reference sequence). Trimming pared 2 bases from V and 3 bases from J, leaving 14 bases between.

This clone occurred once. The V call is TRBV6-1, the J call TRBJ1-2, with 8 bases matching TRBD1. The germline V gene encodes CDR1 MNHNS and CDR2 SASEGT. The CDR3 consists of 17 residues. The V gene end was trimmed by 0 bases and the J gene end by 0 bases; junction bases not matched to a gene: 6. CDR3 nucleotides: TGTGCCAGCAGTGAAGCGGACAGGGATTGGGCTAACTATGGCTACACCTTC. Translating gives CASSEADRDWANYGYTF.

The chain uses TRBV25-1 and TRBJ1-6, with D perhaps TRBD1 (6 bases). Germline CDR1 is MGHDK and CDR2 is SYGVNS. The V end lost 6 bases, the J end lost 4 bases, and 13 bases lay between the germline ends. CDR3 size: 15 residues. CDR3 nucleotide sequence: TGTGCCAGCAGAAAACAGGGCCTTTATAATTCACCCCTCCACTTT. Residues: CASRKQGLYNSPLHF.

The chain employs TRBV19 and TRBJ2-3; D is possibly TRBD1 (6 bases). Trimming stripped 5 bases from V and 2 bases from J, with 14 bases between. CDR3 length: 15 residues. Germline V lookup: CDR1 LNHDA, CDR2 SQIVND (reference sequence). DNA of the CDR3: TGTGCCAGTAGTTTGGGGGCAAAGGACACAGATACGCAGTATTTT. Translating it yields CASSLGAKDTDTQYF.

This clone was observed once. V gene TRBV4-2 combines with J gene TRBJ1-5; unclear D gene. Germline V gene data show CDR1 as LGHNA and CDR2 as YNFKEQ. V was cut by 1 base and J by 7 bases, with 11 bases left in between. This CDR3 has 14 residues. Here the CDR3 DNA reads TGTGCCAGCAGCCAAGTTGCGGGAAGCCAGCCCCAGCATTTT. Its protein is CASSQVAGSQPQHF.

This CDR3 is CASSQLTGGYSPLHF. The CDR3 coding sequence is TGCGCCAGCAGCCAACTAACAGGGGGGTATTCACCCCTCCACTTT. The chain carries TRBV4-3 and TRBJ1-6; 8 bases line up with TRBD1. This CDR3 contains 15 residues. Germline V gene sequence: CDR1 LGHNA, CDR2 YSLEER. Trimming took 2 bases from V and 8 from J; bases not matched to a gene: 5.

The gene calls are TRBV6-1 and TRBJ1-1; D not resolved. V was shortened by 1 base and J by 5 bases, with 5 bases between the two germline ends. The CDR3 is 12 amino acids. CDR1 and CDR2 from the germline V gene are MNHNS and SASEGT. The DNA for the CDR3 is TGTGCCAGCAGTGAAGTTAGAACTGAAGCTTTCTTT. Protein: CASSEVRTEAFF.

The rearrangement joins TRBV4-2 to TRBJ1-5, with 7 positions matching TRBD1. Germline values: CDR1 LGHNA, CDR2 YNFKEQ. J lost 6 bases, V lost 3 bases, and 8 bases had no gene match. The CDR3 covers 15 residues. The CDR3 region is CASSQIATGAQPQHF. DNA of the CDR3: TGTGCCAGCAGCCAGATCGCAACAGGGGCTCAGCCCCAGCATTTT.

The rearrangement uses TRBV7-2 and TRBJ2-4; TRBD1 aligns across 10 bases. V trimming: 4 bases; J trimming: 2 bases; junction bases outside the gene matches: 11. The CDR3 contains 18 residues. Germline V gene sequence: CDR1 SGHTA, CDR2 FQGNSA. Here the CDR3 DNA reads TGTGCCAGCAGCTCTACCGGGACAGGGGTCGGAACCAAAAACATTCAGTACTTC. Its protein product is CASSSTGTGVGTKNIQYF.

This clone showed up just once. V and J are TRBV30 and TRBJ1-3, with TRBD1 matching over 8 bases. CDR3 size: 13 residues. The junction had 2 bases not matched to a gene; V was cut back by 7 bases and J by 0 bases. Germline-derived CDR1 and CDR2 are GTSNPN and SVGIG (reference sequence). In nucleotides, the CDR3 is TGTGCCTCACAGGGGGTCTCTGGAAACACCATATATTTT. Its protein is CASQGVSGNTIYF.

The gene calls are TRBV2 and TRBJ2-7; 10 positions agree with TRBD2. The CDR3 spans 16 residues. The V segment lost 1 base and the J segment 1 base; nucleotides outside the gene matches: 4. Germline CDR1 reads SNHLY; CDR2 reads FYNNEI. The CDR3 region is CASSEGASGGSYEQYF. CDR3 DNA: TGTGCCAGCAGTGAAGGGGCTAGCGGGGGATCCTACGAGCAGTACTTC.

This sequence joins TRBV5-5 and TRBJ1-1; TRBD1 matches 8 bases. The CDR3 extends over 15 amino acids. Unmatched junction bases numbered 7, after V lost 2 bases and J lost 4 bases. CDR1 and CDR2 (germline): SGHKS, YYEKEE (reference sequence). For the CDR3, the DNA is TGTGCCAGCAGCTTTCCAGGGGGCGGGATCACTGAAGCTTTCTTT. It encodes CASSFPGGGITEAFF.

CDR3 residues: CASSLPPVWTGLSSGNTIYF. The CDR3 region has the DNA TGTGCCAGCAGTTTACCGCCTGTTTGGACAGGGCTTAGCTCTGGAAACACCATATATTTT. The chain combines TRBV28 with TRBJ1-3; 8 positions match TRBD1. This CDR3 has 20 residues. Losses at the gene ends were 2 bases for V and 0 bases for J; bases not matched to a gene: 15. The germline gives CDR1 MDHEN, CDR2 SYDVKM.

In its sample, this clone was seen once. This chain uses TRBV19 with TRBJ2-3; D perhaps matches TRBD2 (5 bases). Trimming took 4 bases from V and 1 from J, leaving 12 bases between them. The CDR3 loop spans 15 amino acids. CDR1 LNHDA and CDR2 SQIVND come from the germline V gene (reference sequence). CDR3 coding DNA: TGTGCCAGTAGTAAAGCCCTAGCTGGCACAGATACGCAGTATTTT. Its translation: CASSKALAGTDTQYF. Full variable domain (outside the CDR3, taken from reference TRBV19 and TRBJ2-3): DGGITQSPKYLFRKEGQNVTLSCEQNLNHDAMYWYRQDPGQGLRLIYYSQIVNDFQKGDIAEGYSVSREKKESFPLTVTSAQKNPTAFYLCASSKALAGTDTQYFGPGTRLTVL.

This sequence joins TRBV25-1 and TRBJ1-2; D is ambiguous. The CDR3 has 14 residues. Germline V gene lookup returns CDR1 MGHDK and CDR2 SYGVNS. Deletions cut 5 bases from V and 6 bases from J, with 16 bases between. The CDR3 protein is CASSPLAGTHGYTF. The CDR3, as DNA: TGTGCCAGCAGTCCCCTCGCAGGCACCCATGGCTACACCTTC.

The J gene is TRBJ2-2, the V gene TRBV15, with D maybe TRBD2 (6 bases). V was pared by 5 bases and J by 2 bases, with 12 bases between. The CDR3 length is 15 residues. The germline V gene encodes CDR1 LNHNV and CDR2 YYDKDF (reference sequence). Written as DNA, the CDR3 is TGTGCCACCAGCGGTGGGACTGTTAACACCGGGGAGCTGTTTTTT. Translation: CATSGGTVNTGELFF. Looking up the rest from reference TRBV15 and TRBJ2-2 gives the full variable domain: DAMVIQNPRYQVTQFGKPVTLSCSQTLNHNVMYWYQQKSSQAPKLLFHYYDKDFNNEADTPDNFQSRRPNTSFCFLDIRSPGLGDTAMYLCATSGGTVNTGELFFGEGSRLTVL.

The CDR3: CASSQNRPGEQPQHF. The CDR3 DNA is TGTGCCAGCAGCCAAAACAGGCCCGGGGAACAGCCCCAGCATTTT. The V call is TRBV6-6, the J call TRBJ1-5, with D maybe TRBD1 (5 bases). The CDR3 contains 15 residues. Germline lookup yields CDR1 MNHNY and CDR2 SVGAGI (reference sequence). Trimming left V 6 bases short and J 7 bases short, with 19 bases between.

The chain carries TRBV7-3 and TRBJ2-1, with TRBD2 identical over 9 bases. CDR1 SGHTA and CDR2 FQGTGA come from the germline V gene. Unmatched junction bases numbered 12, after V lost 6 bases and J lost 6 bases. The CDR3 is made up of 16 amino acids. CDR3 residues: CASSRTAGGPGNEQFF. The CDR3 DNA is TGTGCCAGCAGTAGGACCGCGGGGGGGCCTGGCAATGAGCAGTTCTTC.

The chain employs TRBV7-9 and TRBJ2-3; weak D call: TRBD2 (5 bases). Germline assignment: CDR1 SEHNR and CDR2 FQNEAQ (reference sequence). The CDR3 runs to 14 residues. The V end lost 3 bases, the J end lost 4 bases, and 11 bases lay between the germline ends. The CDR3 sequence is CASSLEEVPDTQYF. The CDR3 region has the DNA TGTGCCAGCAGCTTGGAGGAAGTCCCAGATACGCAGTATTTT.

The V and J genes are TRBV15 and TRBJ1-5, with D uncertain. In germline, CDR1 is LNHNV, CDR2 YYDKDF (reference sequence). This CDR3 spans 15 amino acids. Deletions cut 4 bases from V and 7 bases from J, with 17 bases between. CDR3 in DNA: TGTGCCACCAGCAAATACCCCGCCGGGAGACAGCCCCAGCATTTT. This codes for CATSKYPAGRQPQHF.

The gene calls are TRBV28 and TRBJ2-6; 9 nucleotides match TRBD1. With V trimmed by 3 bases and J by 1 base, 4 bases remained unmatched. The germline V gene has CDR1 MDHEN and CDR2 SYDVKM. The CDR3 has 17 residues. The CDR3 DNA reads as TGTGCCAGCAGTTTCCCCGGACAGGGGTCTGGGGCCAACGTCCTGACTTTC. Translated, it gives CASSFPGQGSGANVLTF.

The chain joins TRBV30 to TRBJ1-2; D not resolved. Germline V gene sequence: CDR1 GTSNPN, CDR2 SVGIG (reference sequence). V gave up 0 bases and J gave up 2 bases, with 7 bases separating them. The CDR3 sequence is 13 residues long. The CDR3 DNA reads as TGTGCCTGGAGTGTAACCTCAAACTATGGCTACACCTTC. This translates into CAWSVTSNYGYTF. Based on the CDR3 plus reference TRBV30 and TRBJ1-2, the full variable domain is SQTIHQWPATLVQPVGSPLSLECTVEGTSNPNLYWYRQAAGRGLQLLFYSVGIGQISSEVPQNLSASRPQDRQFILSSKKLLLSDSGFYLCAWSVTSNYGYTFGSGTRLTVV.

This clone was found a few times. The chain has TRBV27 and TRBJ1-5; D is possibly TRBD1 (6 bases). V lost 3 bases and J lost 0, with 9 bases in between. The CDR3 runs 15 residues. CDR1 is MNHEY, CDR2 SMNVEV, per germline (reference sequence). Here the CDR3 DNA reads TGTGCCAGCAGTTTTACAGGGTATAGCAATCAGCCCCAGCATTTT. It yields the protein CASSFTGYSNQPQHF.

This chain uses TRBV2 with TRBJ2-1, with 12 bases that match TRBD2. Per the germline V gene, CDR1 is SNHLY and CDR2 is FYNNEI. The CDR3 contains 16 residues. V was pared by 6 bases and J by 6 bases, with 9 bases of the junction left unmatched. This chain's CDR3 is CASRTTSGGPLNEQFF. CDR3 DNA sequence: TGTGCCAGCAGAACCACTAGCGGGGGGCCCCTCAATGAGCAGTTCTTC.

This chain connects TRBV28 to TRBJ1-6; TRBD1 might be the D (6 bases). The CDR3 is 14 amino acids. V dropped 8 bases and J dropped 9 bases, with 17 bases sitting between them. Germline V lookup: CDR1 MDHEN, CDR2 SYDVKM. CDR3 in DNA: TGTGCCAGCGGAACGACGGCCAGGGGTTCACCCCTCCACTTT. Its translation is CASGTTARGSPLHF.

A remark on this clone: The sample has other DNA sequences that encode this CDR3 too. The chain couples TRBV4-2 to TRBJ2-1; possible D gene TRBD2, 6 bases. V gave up 1 base and J gave up 7 bases, with 8 bases separating them. Germline loops: CDR1 LGHNA, CDR2 YNFKEQ. The CDR3 runs 13 residues. The CDR3 coding sequence is TGTGCCAGCAGCCAAGGACTAGGGAATGAGCAGTTCTTC. Its protein product is CASSQGLGNEQFF.

This sequence joins TRBV6-5 and TRBJ2-7; D uncertain. The CDR3 is made up of 15 amino acids. Germline V gene data show CDR1 as MNHEY and CDR2 as SVGAGI. Between the trimmed V and J ends, which lost 0 bases and 5 bases, there was a span of 14 bases. CDR3 in DNA: TGTGCCAGCAGTTACTCCGCCGAAACACGCCACGAGCAGTACGTC. Protein sequence: CASSYSAETRHEQYV.